The 26 T cell receptor beta chains presented below share a single source sample, sequenced in a study of blood T cell repertoires in COVID-19. The protocol was immunoSEQ multiplex PCR, while the TCRdb copy is restricted to in-frame clones and leaves out a portion. Of 50,000 to 60,000 clones listed, 65% to 90% were seen once; the top ten hold roughly 12%. Sequenced material: peripheral blood. These receptors were obtained from a human donor in a cohort sampled during active COVID-19.

Only a few counts were recorded for this clone. The V and J genes are TRBV11-3 and TRBJ2-3; 9 nucleotides agree with TRBD1. Germline values: CDR1 SGHNT, CDR2 YENEEA. The CDR3 runs to 17 residues. V lost 5 bases and J lost 0; bases outside the gene matches: 9. DNA of the CDR3: TGTGCCAGCAGCCTGGGACAGGGACCGTCTAGCACAGATACGCAGTATTTT. Residues: CASSLGQGPSSTDTQYF.

This chain joins TRBV29-1 and TRBJ2-7; 10 bases are a match to TRBD1. This CDR3 is 12 amino acids long. The germline CDR1 and CDR2 sequences are SQVTM and ANQGSEA. V shed 6 bases, J shed 7 bases, and the junction held 6 bases outside the gene matches. The CDR3 DNA reads TGCAGCGTAGGGACAGGGGTAAGGGAGCAGTACTTC. Translating gives CSVGTGVREQYF.

This chain uses TRBV28 with TRBJ2-3; D gene ambiguous. The CDR3 has 15 residues. Germline CDR1 and CDR2: MDHEN and SYDVKM. V gave up 5 bases and J gave up 5 bases, with 17 bases separating them. CDR3 sequence (DNA): TGTGCCAGCAGTCCCCCCCCACTGCATGGAGATACGCAGTATTTT. Protein sequence: CASSPPPLHGDTQYF.

The chain links TRBV6-5 to TRBJ2-7; a weak D match, TRBD2 (5 bases). The germline gives CDR1 MNHEY, CDR2 SVGAGI. Between the trimmed V and J ends, which lost 6 bases and 0 bases, there was a span of 15 bases. This CDR3 spans 15 amino acids. The CDR3 DNA follows: TGTGCCAGCAGCGCTGCGAGCGGATCCTCCTACGAGCAGTACTTC. As protein: CASSAASGSSYEQYF.

The chain combines TRBV5-1 with TRBJ2-3; D is possibly TRBD2 (5 bases). This CDR3 contains 15 residues. Germline V gene lookup returns CDR1 SGHRS and CDR2 YFSETQ. The V end lost 3 bases, the J end lost 1 base, and 12 bases lay between the germline ends. The CDR3 reads CASSSSLRGTDTQYF. The CDR3 region has the DNA TGCGCCAGCAGCTCTAGCTTACGGGGCACAGATACGCAGTATTTT.

The J gene is TRBJ1-1, the V gene TRBV9; unclear D gene. The germline gives CDR1 SGDLS, CDR2 YYNGEE. Trimming removed 6 bases from V and 2 bases from J, with 14 bases in between. The CDR3 is 14 amino acids. The CDR3 is CASTPGRGNTEAFF. DNA for the CDR3: TGTGCCAGCACTCCCGGCCGGGGTAACACTGAAGCTTTCTTT.

Regarding this clone: Within the sample, other DNA sequences also encode this same CDR3. V gene TRBV30 combines with J gene TRBJ1-5; D not certain. This CDR3 has 15 amino acids. Germline V gene data show CDR1 as GTSNPN and CDR2 as SVGIG (reference sequence). V was trimmed by 1 base and J by 2 bases, leaving 12 bases between them. The CDR3 loop reads CAWSADRGGNQPQHF. The CDR3 DNA follows: TGTGCCTGGAGTGCCGACCGGGGAGGCAATCAGCCCCAGCATTTT. The full variable domain, rest sourced from reference TRBV30 and TRBJ1-5, is SQTIHQWPATLVQPVGSPLSLECTVEGTSNPNLYWYRQAAGRGLQLLFYSVGIGQISSEVPQNLSASRPQDRQFILSSKKLLLSDSGFYLCAWSADRGGNQPQHFGDGTRLSIL.

The chain joins TRBV9 to TRBJ2-3; 9 positions agree with TRBD1. This CDR3 is built from 14 residues. CDR1 and CDR2 from the germline V gene are SGDLS and YYNGEE. J gave up 1 base and V 6 bases, and 3 bases lay outside the gene matches. CDR3 region: CASTRTGGTDTQYF. CDR3 sequence (DNA): TGTGCCAGCACCCGGACAGGGGGCACAGATACGCAGTATTTT.

The rearrangement uses TRBV11-2 and TRBJ2-3; no clear D. With 3 bases removed from V and 0 bases from J, the gap between germline ends came to 7 bases. Germline CDR1 SGHAT, CDR2 FQNNGV. This CDR3 contains 14 residues. CDR3 nucleotide sequence: TGTGCCAGCAGCTTCGCCACTAGCACAGATACGCAGTATTTT. It translates to CASSFATSTDTQYF.

The chain carries TRBV6-5 and TRBJ2-5; 7 bases match TRBD1. This CDR3 region has 14 residues. Germline CDR1 MNHEY, CDR2 SVGAGI. V lost 7 bases to trimming and J lost 2 bases; unmatched junction nucleotides: 7. This CDR3 is CASTPGQPQETQYF. DNA for the CDR3: TGTGCCAGCACCCCGGGACAGCCTCAAGAGACCCAGTACTTC.

This chain connects TRBV6-5 to TRBJ2-2; possible D gene TRBD2, 6 bases. Trimming left V 5 bases short and J 6 bases short, with 13 bases between. CDR1 is MNHEY and CDR2 is SVGAGI in the germline V gene. CDR3 length: 14 amino acids. In DNA form, the CDR3 reads TGTGCCAGCAGTAAAAGACTAGTTTCCGGGGAGCTGTTTTTT. Translating gives CASSKRLVSGELFF.

The genes are TRBV7-9 and TRBJ1-3; 8 bases are shared with TRBD1. With 6 bases clipped from V and 0 bases from J, the junction kept 7 bases outside the gene matches. Germline CDR1 and CDR2: SEHNR and FQNEAQ (reference sequence). The CDR3 consists of 16 residues. DNA of the CDR3: TGTGCCAGCAGATCTACAGGGGGAAGCTCTGGAAACACCATATATTTT. Amino acid sequence: CASRSTGGSSGNTIYF.

The chain employs TRBV9 and TRBJ1-3; D is uncertain. The V end lost 3 bases, the J end lost 7 bases, and 8 bases lay between the germline ends. The length of the CDR3 is 12 residues. CDR1 is SGDLS, CDR2 YYNGEE, per germline. The CDR3 is CASSARENTIYF. The DNA for the CDR3 is TGTGCCAGCAGCGCCCGTGAGAACACCATATATTTT. The full variable domain, in which reference TRBV9 and TRBJ1-3 provide the parts outside the CDR3, is DSGVTQTPKHLITATGQRVTLRCSPRSGDLSVYWYQQSLDQGLQFLIQYYNGEERAKGNILERFSAQQFPDLHSELNLSSLELGDSALYFCASSARENTIYFGEGSWLTVV.

This clone occurred once. The chain links TRBV30 to TRBJ1-1; D might be TRBD1 (6 bases). V gave up 7 bases and J gave up 0 bases, with 24 bases separating them. The germline CDR1 and CDR2 sequences are GTSNPN and SVGIG (reference sequence). This CDR3 has 17 residues. CDR3 residues: CAYTKGTPWGMNTEAFF. CDR3 DNA: TGTGCCTACACGAAAGGGACACCCTGGGGCATGAACACTGAAGCTTTCTTT.

This chain connects TRBV7-8 to TRBJ2-3; TRBD1 might be the D (7 bases). Germline V gene lookup returns CDR1 SGHVS and CDR2 FQNEAQ. Trimming stripped 5 bases from V and 6 bases from J, with 21 bases between. The CDR3 is 16 amino acids. The CDR3 DNA reads as TGTGCCAGCAGCGCTTGGGGCCGTCAGGGGGGCGATACGCAGTATTTT. Translated: CASSAWGRQGGDTQYF.

The chain is built from TRBV4-1 and TRBJ1-5; D not resolved. The CDR3 is 14 residues long. Trimming took off 1 base at V and 2 bases at J, with 6 bases between the two ends. The germline V gene encodes CDR1 MGHRA and CDR2 YSYEKL. The CDR3 sequence is CASSQGLGNQPQHF. CDR3 in DNA: TGCGCCAGCAGCCAAGGGTTAGGCAATCAGCCCCAGCATTTT.

The genes are TRBV7-6 and TRBJ1-5, with 10 nucleotides matching TRBD1. Per the germline V gene, CDR1 is SGHVS and CDR2 is FNYEAQ. The J segment lost 10 bases and the V segment lost 1 base, leaving 4 bases of the junction unmatched. This CDR3 has 14 residues. The CDR3: CASSLGDRGGPQHF. The CDR3 DNA is TGTGCCAGCAGCTTAGGGGACAGGGGAGGACCCCAGCATTTT.

There are a few counts of this clone. CDR3 amino acids: CASSDNWAGMNTEAFF. The CDR3 nucleotides are TGTGCCAGCAGCGACAATTGGGCGGGAATGAACACTGAAGCTTTCTTT. The chain combines TRBV7-9 with TRBJ1-1; D unclear. Germline CDR1 reads SEHNR; CDR2 reads FQNEAQ (reference sequence). This CDR3 region has 16 residues. The germline V and J ends were trimmed by 5 bases and 0 bases, with 16 bases remaining between them.

The chain has TRBV5-1 and TRBJ2-3; 14 positions match TRBD2. Germline V gene sequence: CDR1 SGHRS, CDR2 YFSETQ. The CDR3 totals 19 residues. The V segment lost 0 bases and the J segment 4 bases; nucleotides outside the gene matches: 10. Here the CDR3 DNA reads TGCGCCAGCAGCTTGGAGACCGGGACTAGCGGGAGTCGCGCAGATACGCAGTATTTT. This sequence encodes CASSLETGTSGSRADTQYF.

The chain couples TRBV6-1 to TRBJ1-2, with 11 positions matching TRBD1. Germline-derived CDR1 and CDR2 are MNHNS and SASEGT. Unmatched junction bases numbered 7, after V lost 3 bases and J lost 4 bases. CDR3 size: 16 residues. The CDR3 region is CASSDPRTGGVYGYTF. CDR3 coding DNA: TGTGCCAGCAGTGACCCAAGGACAGGGGGCGTCTATGGCTACACCTTC.

The chain uses TRBV5-4 and TRBJ2-1, with 8 bases identical to TRBD2. Trimming removed 3 bases from V and 7 bases from J; junction bases left unmatched: 6. This CDR3 region has 14 residues. CDR1 is SGHNT and CDR2 is YYREEE in the germline V gene (reference sequence). DNA for the CDR3: TGTGCCAGCAGCTGGGGACTAGTGGGGAATGAGCAGTTCTTC. Amino acid sequence: CASSWGLVGNEQFF.

The chain uses TRBV11-3 and TRBJ2-3; D is possibly TRBD2 (6 bases). Germline-derived CDR1 and CDR2 are SGHNT and YENEEA. V lost 1 base, J lost 3 bases, and 8 bases lay in between. The CDR3 sequence is 14 residues long. CDR3 DNA: TGTGCCAGCAGCTTAGGGAGGGCAACAGATACGCAGTATTTT. It specifies CASSLGRATDTQYF.

The V gene is TRBV5-1, the J gene TRBJ2-2; D gene unclear. CDR1 and CDR2 (germline): SGHRS, YFSETQ. V dropped 3 bases and J dropped 1 base, with 4 bases sitting between them. This CDR3 comprises 13 residues. CDR3 sequence (DNA): TGCGCCAGCAGCTCCCGGAACACCGGGGAGCTGTTTTTT. As protein: CASSSRNTGELFF.

V gene TRBV2 combines with J gene TRBJ2-2; perhaps TRBD2 as D (5 bases). CDR1 and CDR2 (germline): SNHLY, FYNNEI. This CDR3 spans 11 amino acids. Between the trimmed V and J ends, which lost 4 bases and 8 bases, there was a span of 5 bases. CDR3 DNA sequence: TGTGCCAGCAGTGGGGAGGGGGAGCTGTTTTTT. Encoded protein: CASSGEGELFF.

The chain uses TRBV9 and TRBJ1-1; D unresolved. The CDR3 contains 12 residues. With 5 bases removed from V and 7 bases from J, the gap between germline ends came to 12 bases. Germline CDR1 is SGDLS and CDR2 is YYNGEE. The CDR3 sequence is CASSPWENEAFF. CDR3 DNA sequence: TGTGCCAGCAGTCCTTGGGAGAATGAAGCTTTCTTT.

CDR3 protein: CASSRGLAVYNEQFF. The CDR3 bases are TGTGCCAGCAGTCGGGGACTAGCGGTTTACAATGAGCAGTTCTTC. This sequence joins TRBV27 and TRBJ2-1, with 11 nucleotides matching TRBD2. The CDR3 consists of 15 residues. Germline CDR1 and CDR2: MNHEY and SMNVEV (reference sequence). The V and J ends lost 5 bases and 4 bases, in that order; junction bases with no gene match: 4.